This TCR beta chain emerged from a study of OX40 agonist ivuxolimab in advanced cancers. On this clone: Its antigen remains unknown.

Whole-study results and caveats: Which antigen the expanded peripheral T cells recognized is unknown.

Germline CDR1 reads SGHTA; CDR2 reads FQGNSA. The CDR3 spans 15 residues. V was trimmed by 6 bases and J by 4 bases, leaving 18 bases between them. Assay: immunoSEQ multiplex PCR; the TCRdb copy retains only in-frame clones and omits some. Of over 40,000 clones listed, around 87% were seen once; the top ten hold approximately 0.39%. Here the sequenced sample was CD4+ or CD8+ T cells sorted from blood, taken in a trial of the OX40 agonist ivuxolimab. V is TRBV7-2 and J is TRBJ1-2; D perhaps matches TRBD1 (6 bases). The source is an adult with an advanced solid tumor such as melanoma, head and neck, liver or kidney cancer. Here the CDR3 DNA reads TGTGCCAGCAGTCTTTCAGGCAGGGGCCTCTATGGCTACACCTTC. Encoded protein: CASSLSGRGLYGYTF.